This T cell receptor beta chain was documented in a study of cytomegalovirus exposure and HLA in healthy donors (dated by TCRdb to about 2017). Turning to the overall study: According to an earlier analysis of 450 to 650 of the donors, roughly 180 million T cells yielded some 120 million unique TCR beta sequences and roughly 280 Gb of sequence data. Every discovery cohort repertoire had been produced on one sequencing platform. The study was designed to test whether signatures of past pathogen exposure could be identified by cataloging public T cell receptors. Across around 400 genotyped donors of the cohort, an average of about 240,000 unique TCR beta nucleotide sequences per donor were sequenced, and roughly 18% of those sequences were non-productive. Of the roughly 400 genotyped donors, about 84% fell in the genetic ancestry cluster associated with self-reported Caucasian donors. To decide whether each TCR beta V gene segment behaved as functional or pseudogenic, an earlier analysis of over 500 of the donors relied on high-throughput TCR beta sequencing. To predict cytomegalovirus infection status, the study combined high-throughput TCR immunosequencing, statistical association of individual TCRs with disease status, and machine learning. Class I and class II HLA loci were covered by the typing at four-digit resolution. Because of strong linkage in the cohort, roughly five DR-DQ haplotypes were treated as single units for association and clustering. Donor age, sex, ethnicity and CMV serostatus were compiled together with the repertoire data. About 330 gigabases of sequencing data and approximately 92 million unique TCR sequences made up an early release that covered approximately 650 HLA-typed donors. In addition to the first cohort of several hundred subjects, a separate validation cohort of approximately 130 different subjects was used. A later genetic analysis took genome-wide SNP genotypes for 398 of the 666 donors and used that subset as a discovery cohort. Using immunosequencing, the study profiled T cell repertoires from about 610 subjects and related those repertoires to cytomegalovirus serostatus. Rather than using new phenotypic data, the later analysis identified candidate immune exposures from TCR beta sequences and from how often those sequences occurred across donors. Typing coverage varied by locus: roughly 620-640 donors for A, B, C, DRB1 and DQB1; under 550 for DQA1; more than 600 for DPA1; around 450 for DPB1. A later analysis re-analyzed previously published TCR beta repertoires from about 600 donors and added high-resolution HLA genotyping to study TCR occurrence patterns. On the study overall, not on this receptor specifically: A group of highly shared sequence variants was considered likely to be a technical artifact of the sequencing pipeline. A later analysis found that HLA-associated TCR beta chains were more clonally expanded and had lower generation probabilities than equally common non-associated chains. In this cohort, only TCR beta chains were sequenced, and detectable features were limited by the absence of alpha or paired-chain data. Compared with the approximately 700-donor mean, donors in an Asian-associated ancestry cluster had fewer N-insertions in productive TCRs, according to a later genetic analysis. In both the original and validation cohorts, the classifier was reported to diagnose cytomegalovirus status with high specificity and sensitivity. At a false discovery rate of 0.05, a later analysis linked 16,951 TCR beta sequences to specific HLA alleles. Over 15 rarely observed V segments, including chromosome 9 orphons, were excluded from the earlier analysis of several hundred of the donors because counts were too low. An association between a missense DCLRE1C variant and V-gene and J-gene trimming of TCR beta chains was found in a later genetic analysis and replicated in an independent cohort. In vitro tests confirmed that a few of the cytomegalovirus-associated TCR beta chains recognize cytomegalovirus antigens. CMV serostatus was the only immune exposure information available for the cohort. Assigning TCR associations to individual alleles was difficult when HLA alleles, especially DR and DQ, strongly co-occurred. A later analysis found that TCR association rates varied across HLA loci, with DRB1 alleles showing the most associated TCRs and HLA-C alleles the fewest. An earlier analysis of around 500 of the donors showed that most TCR beta V segments appeared in productive rearrangements either about 87% or about 30% of the time, which broadly matched IMGT annotations. The authors suggested that the approach could potentially be extended to other disease states and immunological phenotypes. Linkage disequilibrium might explain the correlated functional status among segregating V segments, but an unknown experimental factor could not be ruled out. According to a later analysis, most CMV-associated TCR beta chains appeared to be HLA-restricted, and the HLA associations seemed to be driven largely by CMV exposure. According to a later analysis, parvovirus B19, influenza, CMV and Epstein-Barr virus appeared linked to several top co-occurrence clusters. The study gave a list of 150 to 200 TCR beta chains associated with cytomegalovirus. While some public TCRs were present in many individuals, most TCR sequences turned up only very rarely across donors. Some IMGT-functional V segments, including TRBV6-2 and TRBV6-3, could not be told apart with the 87-base-pair reads, so those segments were excluded. Presence/absence analyses assumed roughly uniform sequencing depth across donors, an assumption that may not hold. A further reported finding was that TCR beta sequences accurately predicted the HLA-A and HLA-B alleles for most subjects in the first cohort. Because HLA typing was unavailable for some donors at each locus, only the typed subset was used in association tests.

In total, approximately 610 healthy bone marrow donors made up the cohort. All cohort members were sampled while nominally healthy, although unrecorded immune exposures were likely present. The donor tested CMV seronegative and was one of the 352 seronegative cohort members. Every donor gave a peripheral blood sample, and the peripheral blood mononuclear cells from that sample were used for TCR beta sequencing. The Qiagen DNeasy Blood Extraction Kit was used to extract genomic DNA from the blood cell samples. The library was generated by the immunoSEQ multiplex PCR assay. For the multiplex PCR, a mixture combining 60 forward primers for TCR Vbeta segments and 13 reverse primers for TCR Jbeta segments was used. The CDR3 region of rearranged TCR beta genes was amplified from genomic DNA with a multiplex PCR assay. The Illumina HiSeq System was used to sequence the amplified TCR beta libraries as 87-base-pair reads. The study's processing was this. A later analysis counted around 72 million unique TCR beta chains across the 550 to 800 repertoires, and 10 million to 11 million of these chains were shared by at least two donors. A nearest-neighbor algorithm error-corrected the raw reads and collapsed the reads into unique sequences, merging closely related sequences to remove PCR and sequencing errors. V, D and J gene segments were assigned by aligning CDR3 sequences to IMGT reference sequences. For a sequence to be retained, at least a six-nucleotide match to both a V gene segment and a J gene segment was required. Rearrangements were classified as productive when the CDR3 lacked stop codons and remained in frame with V and J, and all other rearrangements were classified as non-productive. CDR3 was defined according to IMGT convention as the region running from the second conserved V-encoded cysteine to the conserved J-encoded phenylalanine. The earlier analysis of about 610 of the donors excluded sequences that lacked an unambiguous match to a single V gene segment. In an earlier analysis of 587 of the donors, V segments were called functional above 56.7% productive rearrangements and were called segregating when the between-donor standard deviation exceeded 5%. A statistical classification framework was built for diagnosing cytomegalovirus status from the catalog of TCR beta chain sequences. In a later analysis, V and J genes were assigned by comparing TCR nucleotide sequences against IMGT/GENE-DB human TR gene sequences. A later analysis assigned CDR3 sequences and most-parsimonious VDJ recombination scenarios with the TCRdist pipeline. In a later analysis, each TCR beta chain was defined by its CDR3 amino acid sequence together with its V-gene family, and reads without a unique V-gene family were excluded. As a way to deal with suspected cross-contamination and a sequencing artifact, a later analysis dropped hundreds of nucleotide sequences that were highly shared and had low generation probability. In a later analysis, a clonal expansion index for each public chain was calculated from normalized within-repertoire ranks of inferred template counts. In a later analysis, generation probabilities were computed with a VDJ recombination model fitted to out-of-frame rearrangements, and the resulting probabilities were checked against IGoR. A later analysis scored TCR-TCR, TCR-HLA and TCR-CMV co-occurrence with hypergeometric tests, applying a repertoire-size bias correction to TCR pairs. To estimate false discovery rates, a later analysis permuted the HLA or CMV assignments 20 times. A later analysis grouped co-occurring TCRs with DBSCAN, adding TCRdist sequence similarity when clustering within HLA-allele-positive subsets. Co-occurrence clustering excluded repertoires with fewer than 30,000 or more than 120,000 public chains, plus five with anomalous nucleotide sharing. Held by TCRdb, this immuneACCESS table contains in-frame sequences only and omits some clones. Under half of the omission traces to an unresolved V gene where checked; the cause of the rest is unknown. Clone size and the V and J calls come from that table; the DNA yielded D and trimming. The sample profile shows more than 130,000 clones; 70% to 80% of them were found once. Clones ranked in the top ten supply 4.9% of the sample.

Trimming takes 4 bases off V and 6 bases off J; junction bases not matched to a gene: 12. From the cysteine up to the phenylalanine, the CDR3 has a length of 16 residues. The kept DNA is CDR3 alone, 48 bases in frame from the first base. The germline V gene gives CDR1 as MGHDK and CDR2 as SYGVNS. Comments on this clone: The clone's antigen remains unknown. It has no much larger one-base neighbor in the sample; base qualities were not kept.

The sample comprised PBMCs. The sequence was obtained from a woman aged 45-65 years in good health and CMV-seronegative. In this chain, TRBV25-1 is recombined with TRBJ1-5; 7 bases in between match TRBD1. The DNA reads TGTGCCAGCAGTGGGAAAACAGGGGTGAGAGGTCAGCCCCAGCATTTT. It codes for CASSGKTGVRGQPQHF.